Sequencing of this T cell receptor beta chain was carried out in a study of cytomegalovirus exposure and HLA in healthy donors. In the study overall: The approximately 120 million unique TCR beta sequences, from some 170 million T cells, were found by an earlier analysis. Out of 398 genotyped donors, roughly 83% belonged to the Caucasian-associated ancestry cluster.

This clone was found a few times. It was with 60 Vbeta and 13 Jbeta primers that the PCR ran. TCRdb keeps only in-frame clones here, not all; method: immunoSEQ multiplex PCR. The sample yields about 120,000 clones, about 79% seen once. The source of this sequence is a man aged 30 to 45 in good health and CMV-seropositive. Sequencing was carried out using PBMCs.

CDR3 sequence (DNA): TGTGCCAGCAGCCTGACATTGTATGAAAAACTGTTTTTT. Amino acids: CASSLTLYEKLFF. This chain uses TRBV11-2 with TRBJ1-4; no definite D call. CDR3 size: 13 residues. V lost 5 bases and J lost 6, with 10 bases in between. Germline V gene lookup returns CDR1 SGHAT and CDR2 FQNNGV.